Included here is one T cell receptor (beta chain) sequence, with context. Antigen unknown. Amplification used 60 Vbeta primers and 13 Jbeta primers. Measured with immunoSEQ multiplex PCR; TCRdb has only the in-frame clones, and not every one. The sample yields 100,000 to 150,000 clones, roughly 72% seen once. The data originate from a study of cytomegalovirus exposure and HLA in healthy donors. General study findings and limits: 87-base-pair reads could not separate some V segments, including TRBV6-2 and TRBV6-3. Rare TCR sequences predominated, though certain public TCRs were found in many donors.

The CDR3 runs to 13 residues. The germline V gene has CDR1 LNHNV and CDR2 YYDKDF (reference sequence). Deletions cut 4 bases from V and 2 bases from J, with 8 bases between. The clonotype comes from a man aged 35 to 55 in good health and CMV-seropositive. Sequencing was carried out using PBMCs. The V gene is TRBV15, the J gene TRBJ1-2; no clear D. The CDR3, as DNA: TGTGCCACCAGCATAAGAACAAACTATGGCTACACCTTC. Protein sequence: CATSIRTNYGYTF.